The 5 T cell receptor beta chains listed next were all sequenced from one sample in a study of T cell responses to AZD1222 COVID-19 vaccine. Produced via immunoSEQ multiplex PCR; TCRdb's table is partial and in-frame only. The sample has 150,000 to 200,000 clones, around nine tenths seen once. The material was peripheral blood, obtained on day 0 of AZD1222 vaccination. These TCRs come from an adult in good health.

J is TRBJ1-2 and V is TRBV30; D call uncertain. This CDR3 has 12 residues. Trimming took 3 bases from V and 7 from J, leaving 12 bases between them. Germline CDR1 is GTSNPN and CDR2 is SVGIG (reference sequence). The CDR3 DNA is TGTGCCTGGAGGCCGCAGGCGAGTGGCTACACCTTC. This encodes CAWRPQASGYTF.

This clone was detected only once. This rearrangement joins TRBV19 to TRBJ1-5; 7 bases line up with TRBD1. The CDR3 contains 14 residues. Germline-derived CDR1 and CDR2 are LNHDA and SQIVND (reference sequence). The ends lost 3 bases at V and 4 bases at J; junction bases unmatched: 3. The CDR3 loop is CASSMTGINQPQHF. CDR3 DNA: TGTGCCAGTAGTATGACAGGGATAAATCAGCCCCAGCATTTT.

This clone was seen only a few times. The CDR3 DNA reads TGTGCCAGCAGCTCCAGTGTCACTGAAGCTTTCTTT. Its protein product is CASSSSVTEAFF. The rearrangement joins TRBV28 to TRBJ1-1; D not certain. The CDR3 runs to 12 residues. From germline, CDR1 is MDHEN and CDR2 SYDVKM. Trimming removed 6 bases at V and 4 bases at J, with 9 bases between.

This clone was detected once. The chain employs TRBV9 and TRBJ1-1; TRBD1 might be the D (6 bases). This CDR3 is built from 14 residues. CDR1 is SGDLS and CDR2 is YYNGEE in the germline V gene. V was shortened by 6 bases and J by 3 bases, with 15 bases between the two germline ends. The CDR3 sequence: CASTPGHLHTEAFF. The CDR3 nucleotides read TGTGCCAGCACCCCGGGACACCTCCACACTGAAGCTTTCTTT.

The CDR3 here is CASSNEQGNQPQHF. The DNA for the CDR3 is TGTGCCAGTAGTAACGAGCAGGGGAATCAGCCCCAGCATTTT. J is TRBJ1-5 and V is TRBV19, with D possibly TRBD1 on 6 matching bases. The CDR3 runs 14 residues. The V end was cut by 4 bases, the J end by 4 bases, with 11 bases between. Germline V lookup: CDR1 LNHDA, CDR2 SQIVND (reference sequence).